This T cell receptor beta chain was found in a study of T cell changes during pregnancy in multiple sclerosis. The CDR3 is made up of 12 amino acids. Trimming removed 5 bases from V and 6 bases from J; junction bases left unmatched: 2. Germline values: CDR1 MNHEY, CDR2 SVGAGI. Generated by immunoSEQ multiplex PCR, the TCRdb table keeps only in-frame clones and is missing some. The data show 65,000 to 85,000 clones, approximately 88% seen once. This sequence joins TRBV6-5 and TRBJ1-2; 8 positions match TRBD1. This TCR was sampled from a female donor in good health, enrolled as a control in a pregnancy study. Sequences were derived from peripheral blood, sampled in the first trimester of pregnancy. In DNA form, the CDR3 reads TGTGCCAGCAGTACAGGGGGGAATGGCTACACCTTC. Encoded protein: CASSTGGNGYTF.